The 19 T cell receptor beta chains below come from one sample, sequenced in a study of OX40 agonist ivuxolimab in advanced cancers. Only in-frame clones appear in the TCRdb table, and some are missing; sequencing was by immunoSEQ multiplex PCR. Among about 51,000 clones, about 88% were seen once, and the ten largest hold around 3.5%. Material: CD4+ or CD8+ T cells sorted from blood, obtained in a trial of the OX40 agonist ivuxolimab. These receptors were taken from an adult with an advanced solid tumor such as melanoma, head and neck, liver or kidney cancer.

This sequence joins TRBV6-5 and TRBJ2-7; 9 nucleotides agree with TRBD1. Germline loops: CDR1 MNHEY, CDR2 SVGAGI. After removal of 8 bases from V and 5 bases from J, the junction contained 10 bases not matched to a gene. The CDR3 consists of 14 residues. The CDR3 protein is CASARGTGFNEQYF. CDR3 coding DNA: TGTGCCAGCGCCAGAGGGACAGGGTTCAACGAGCAGTACTTC.

The chain has TRBV27 and TRBJ1-5; tentative D call: TRBD1 (5 bases). CDR1 and CDR2 from the germline V gene are MNHEY and SMNVEV (reference sequence). V dropped 6 bases and J dropped 0 bases, with 12 bases sitting between them. There are 15 residues in the CDR3. CDR3 in DNA: TGTGCCAGCAGCCGGCGGACATCTAGCAATCAGCCCCAGCATTTT. Encoded protein: CASSRRTSSNQPQHF.

This chain uses TRBV5-6 with TRBJ1-2, with D perhaps TRBD1 (6 bases). CDR3 length: 15 amino acids. Trimming took 0 bases from V and 4 from J, leaving 13 bases between them. Germline values: CDR1 SGHDT, CDR2 YYEEEE. CDR3 sequence reads: CASSLEFPGVYGYTF. The CDR3, as DNA: TGTGCCAGCAGCTTGGAATTTCCAGGGGTCTATGGCTACACCTTC.

The V call is TRBV19, the J call TRBJ1-4; D is possibly TRBD1 (5 bases). Germline V gene lookup returns CDR1 LNHDA and CDR2 SQIVND (reference sequence). Trimming left V 0 bases short and J 6 bases short, with 11 bases between. This CDR3 contains 15 residues. The CDR3 bases are TGTGCCAGTAGTATAGATCCCCCGGGGCATGAAAAACTGTTTTTT. Translated: CASSIDPPGHEKLFF.

Only one count was recorded for this clone. V usage is TRBV6-5 and J usage is TRBJ1-3; tentative D call: TRBD1 (6 bases). V lost 0 bases, J lost 4 bases, and 13 bases lay in between. The CDR3 has 16 residues. Germline CDR1 MNHEY, CDR2 SVGAGI. CDR3 sequence: CASSYSPTGRGNTIYF. DNA of the CDR3: TGTGCCAGCAGTTACTCACCTACAGGGAGGGGAAACACCATATATTTT.

CDR3 sequence: CASSWGGYNEKLFF. CDR3 nucleotides: TGTGCCAGTAGTTGGGGCGGTTATAATGAAAAACTGTTTTTT. This rearrangement joins TRBV19 to TRBJ1-4; weak D call: TRBD1 (5 bases). Germline CDR1 reads LNHDA; CDR2 reads SQIVND (reference sequence). This CDR3 is built from 14 residues. V lost 5 bases and J lost 4, with 11 bases in between.

This rearrangement joins TRBV6-6 to TRBJ2-3; D not certain. Germline V gene data show CDR1 as MNHNY and CDR2 as SVGAGI (reference sequence). CDR3 length: 14 amino acids. Trimming left V 0 bases short and J 0 bases short, with 4 bases between. CDR3 nucleotide sequence: TGTGCCAGCAGTTACTCGTTCAGCACAGATACGCAGTATTTT. It codes for CASSYSFSTDTQYF.

The rearrangement uses TRBV19 and TRBJ2-1, with TRBD2 identical over 8 bases. The CDR3 covers 17 residues. The junction had 9 bases not matched to a gene; V was cut back by 4 bases and J by 1 base. Germline-derived CDR1 and CDR2 are LNHDA and SQIVND (reference sequence). The DNA for the CDR3 is TGTGCCAGTAGTACGAGAACTAGCGGCCTATCCTACAATGAGCAGTTCTTC. Protein product: CASSTRTSGLSYNEQFF.

The J gene is TRBJ1-2, the V gene TRBV15, with 9 bases identical to TRBD1. The CDR3 totals 14 residues. V dropped 5 bases and J dropped 4; count of bases not matched to a gene: 5. CDR1 and CDR2 from the germline V gene are LNHNV and YYDKDF (reference sequence). CDR3 in DNA: TGTGCCACCAGCTCGGGACAGGGAACCTATGGCTACACCTTC. Protein product: CATSSGQGTYGYTF.

DNA for the CDR3: TGTGCCATCAGACTAGACAGGCCACTAGCCAAAAACATTCAGTACTTC. Translation gives CAIRLDRPLAKNIQYF. The rearrangement uses TRBV10-3 and TRBJ2-4; D perhaps matches TRBD1 (6 bases). The CDR3 extends over 16 amino acids. Deletions cut 6 bases from V and 0 bases from J, with 15 bases between. The germline CDR1 and CDR2 sequences are ENHRY and SYGVKD.

The genes are TRBV6-1 and TRBJ2-2; 9 nucleotides align to TRBD1. CDR1 MNHNS and CDR2 SASEGT come from the germline V gene. V lost 8 bases, J lost 7 bases, and 8 bases stayed unmatched. The CDR3 contains 14 residues. The CDR3: CASSGTGGNGELFF. The DNA of the CDR3 is TGTGCCAGCTCAGGAACAGGGGGCAACGGGGAGCTGTTTTTT.

This clone was counted once. V gene TRBV10-1 combines with J gene TRBJ2-5; D tentatively fits TRBD1 or TRBD2 (5 bases each). The length of the CDR3 is 16 residues. V lost 3 bases, J lost 6 bases, and 20 bases lay in between. CDR1 WNHNN and CDR2 SYGVQD come from the germline V gene (reference sequence). CDR3 amino acids: CASSEGMGLARQTQYF. The CDR3 DNA reads TGCGCCAGCAGTGAAGGGATGGGGCTAGCACGACAGACCCAGTACTTC.

This sequence joins TRBV5-4 and TRBJ1-2; no clear D gene. CDR3 length: 17 amino acids. The V and J ends lost 2 bases and 5 bases respectively, with 22 bases between them. CDR1 SGHNT and CDR2 YYREEE come from the germline V gene (reference sequence). The CDR3 DNA is TGTGCCAGCAGCTTTTACACCCTAGGGTACGGTGAATATGGCTACACCTTC. Translated, it gives CASSFYTLGYGEYGYTF.

For the CDR3, the DNA is TGTGCCAGCAAAGGACGGGAGACGTCCTACAATGAGCAGTTCTTC. Translating it yields CASKGRETSYNEQFF. The rearrangement links TRBV27 to TRBJ2-1; maybe TRBD2 (6 bases). Germline V lookup: CDR1 MNHEY, CDR2 SMNVEV (reference sequence). Trimming removed 7 bases at V and 1 base at J, with 14 bases between. The CDR3 sequence is 15 residues long.

The chain recombines TRBV9 with TRBJ2-7; D gene uncertain. There are 16 residues in the CDR3. Trimming took off 0 bases at V and 6 bases at J, with 19 bases between the two ends. CDR1 is SGDLS and CDR2 is YYNGEE in the germline V gene. In nucleotides, the CDR3 is TGTGCCAGCAGCGTAGCTACTACTCCGTCTGGCGCCGAGCAGTACTTC. Translating it yields CASSVATTPSGAEQYF.

The rearrangement links TRBV6-5 to TRBJ1-3; the match to TRBD1 covers 12 bases. CDR1 is MNHEY and CDR2 is SVGAGI in the germline V gene. The CDR3 contains 16 residues. Losses at the gene ends were 4 bases for V and 3 bases for J; bases not matched to a gene: 4. In DNA, the CDR3 is TGTGCCAGCAGTTCGGGACAGGGGGCGCTTGGAAACACCATATATTTT. Its protein product is CASSSGQGALGNTIYF.

The chain carries TRBV6-5 and TRBJ1-5; TRBD1 matches 7 bases. This CDR3 has 13 residues. Germline V gene sequence: CDR1 MNHEY, CDR2 SVGAGI. The V gene end was trimmed by 6 bases and the J gene end by 6 bases; junction bases not matched to a gene: 5. The CDR3 DNA is TGTGCCAGCAGGCGAGACAGGGCTCAGCCCCAGCATTTT. It specifies CASRRDRAQPQHF.

J is TRBJ1-5 and V is TRBV27, with D possibly TRBD1 on 5 matching bases. Looked up from germline, CDR1 is MNHEY and CDR2 is SMNVEV (reference sequence). Trimming cost V 5 bases and J 0 bases, with 20 bases left between them. This CDR3 has 18 amino acids. Here the CDR3 DNA reads TGTGCCAGCAGTCCCCGTCCGGGGGATCGGGTTAGCAATCAGCCCCAGCATTTT. Residues: CASSPRPGDRVSNQPQHF.

The rearrangement joins TRBV4-1 to TRBJ2-5; the D call may be TRBD1 or TRBD2 (5 bases each). The CDR3 runs 15 residues. Germline loops: CDR1 MGHRA, CDR2 YSYEKL. The V end lost 3 bases, the J end lost 7 bases, and 18 bases lay between the germline ends. CDR3 residues: CASSHRSQGDRTQYF. CDR3 sequence (DNA): TGCGCCAGCAGCCACAGGAGCCAGGGAGATAGGACCCAGTACTTC.